This T cell receptor (beta chain) was sequenced in a study of molecular identifiers for immune sequencing clone quantification. Notes on the study in general: A shared barcode on identical TCR molecules could lead to underestimated sizes for highly expanded clones. Spike-in Jurkat TCR RNA from a single cell reportedly registered among one million naive cells.

The CDR3 loop spans 15 amino acids. Germline loops: CDR1 SGHVS, CDR2 FNYEAQ. Trimming took 0 bases from V and 7 from J; bases not matched to a gene: 1. One entry per CDR3 protein results from TCRdb running MiXCR on the PCR reads. Of approximately 550,000 distinct CDR3 sequences in the sample, roughly 23% were seen once. This clonotype came up a few times. Its antigen is still unknown. This receptor was taken from a human donor in good health. Some libraries in this study had Jurkat cell RNA spiked in. Sequences were obtained from naive CD8+ T cells from blood, with Jurkat cell RNA spiked in. The sample's subset: FACS-sorted CD8+CD4-CCR7+CD45RA+ naive T cells. The chain recombines TRBV7-6 with TRBJ2-1; TRBD1 matches 12 bases. CDR3 loop: CASSLAGQGANEQFF. The DNA of the CDR3 is TGTGCCAGCAGCTTAGCGGGACAGGGGGCTAATGAGCAGTTCTTC. Complete variable domain (other parts from reference TRBV7-6 and TRBJ2-1): GAGVSQSPRYKVTKRGQDVALRCDPISGHVSLYWYRQALGQGPEFLTYFNYEAQQDKSGLPNDRFSAERPEGSISTLTIQRTEQRDSAMYRCASSLAGQGANEQFFGPGTRLTVL.